Following are 10 T cell receptor beta chains from one sample sequenced in a study of shared clonotypes between healthy human individuals. The table came from immunoSEQ multiplex PCR; TCRdb's copy has only in-frame clones and leaves some out. Found here are 650,000 to 800,000 clones, approximately 72% of them singletons; the top ten hold less than 2%. The sample taken for sequencing was memory CD4+ T cells sorted from blood. Noted subset: CD45RA-negative fraction. These receptors originate from a woman aged 25 to 39 in good health.

The V gene is TRBV9, the J gene TRBJ2-1; 11 bases line up with TRBD1. In germline, CDR1 is SGDLS, CDR2 YYNGEE. CDR3 size: 15 residues. The V gene end was trimmed by 4 bases and the J gene end by 6 bases; junction bases not matched to a gene: 6. CDR3 sequence (DNA): TGTGCCAGCAGCCTCACCGGGACAGGGGGCAATGAGCAGTTCTTC. Its protein product is CASSLTGTGGNEQFF.

This clone was picked up one time. The chain employs TRBV7-9 and TRBJ2-7; D uncertain. Per germline, CDR1 SEHNR and CDR2 FQNEAQ (reference sequence). V lost 5 bases and J 2 bases, leaving 16 bases between the germline ends. This CDR3 spans 15 amino acids. For the CDR3, the DNA is TGTGCCAGCAGCCATGGGCCATATAAGCCCTACGAGCAGTACTTC. This codes for CASSHGPYKPYEQYF.

This chain connects TRBV6-5 to TRBJ2-7; a possible D gene is TRBD2 (5 bases). This CDR3 contains 13 residues. CDR1 is MNHEY and CDR2 is SVGAGI in the germline V gene. V shed 8 bases and J shed 6 bases, with 17 bases lying between them. CDR3 sequence: CASGFRGLAEQYF. The DNA of the CDR3 is TGTGCCAGCGGCTTTCGAGGGTTGGCCGAGCAGTACTTC.

The rearrangement uses TRBV18 and TRBJ2-4; 7 bases match TRBD2. Looked up from germline, CDR1 is KGHSH and CDR2 is LQKENI. V dropped 4 bases and J dropped 9; count of bases not matched to a gene: 9. CDR3 length: 14 residues. The CDR3 is CASSQRDQSSIQYF. In DNA, the CDR3 is TGTGCCAGCTCACAGCGGGACCAATCTAGCATTCAGTACTTC.

The CDR3 nucleotides are TGTGCCAGCACCCAGCCGGGACAGGGGGCCAAAAACATTCAGTACTTC. Protein: CASTQPGQGAKNIQYF. The V gene is TRBV6-6, the J gene TRBJ2-4; 10 bases map to TRBD1. J lost 1 base, V lost 7 bases, and 7 bases had no gene match. Germline values: CDR1 MNHNY, CDR2 SVGAGI (reference sequence). This CDR3 has 16 amino acids.

This clone was counted between two and nine times. The rearrangement links TRBV28 to TRBJ1-3, with D hard to call. V was trimmed by 1 base and J by 1 base, leaving 8 bases between them. CDR1 and CDR2 from the germline V gene are MDHEN and SYDVKM. The CDR3 is made up of 15 amino acids. The CDR3 spells CASSLFVKSGNTIYF. CDR3 nucleotides: TGTGCCAGCAGTTTATTTGTGAAGTCTGGAAACACCATATATTTT.

This clone was seen once. The V gene is TRBV5-4, the J gene TRBJ2-3; D unclear. This CDR3 has 15 residues. The germline gives CDR1 SGHNT, CDR2 YYREEE (reference sequence). V was pared by 4 bases and J by 6 bases, with 18 bases between. CDR3 sequence reads: CASSPPPRVEDTQYF. In DNA form, the CDR3 reads TGTGCCAGCAGCCCTCCGCCTCGGGTAGAGGATACGCAGTATTTT.

The chain uses TRBV5-1 and TRBJ2-2; 9 bases are shared with TRBD2. The germline gives CDR1 SGHRS, CDR2 YFSETQ. This CDR3 contains 17 residues. Germline trimming cut 0 bases from V and 4 bases from J; bases unmatched to any gene: 7. Here the CDR3 DNA reads TGCGCCAGCAGCTTGGGCGCAGGCGGGAGGGCCACCGGGGAGCTGTTTTTT. Protein product: CASSLGAGGRATGELFF.

The chain employs TRBV6-6 and TRBJ2-7; TRBD2 matches 8 bases. V lost 5 bases, J lost 6 bases, and 12 bases stayed unmatched. The CDR3 has 15 residues. CDR1 MNHNY and CDR2 SVGAGI come from the germline V gene (reference sequence). The chain's CDR3 is CASSPVIAGSGEQYF. The CDR3 coding sequence is TGTGCCAGCAGTCCCGTGATAGCGGGATCGGGCGAGCAGTACTTC.

The V and J genes are TRBV11-3 and TRBJ2-7, with TRBD1 identical over 10 bases. Trimming took 5 bases from V and 7 from J; bases not matched to a gene: 5. Germline V gene lookup returns CDR1 SGHNT and CDR2 YENEEA. The CDR3 is 13 amino acids. The CDR3 sequence: CASSTTGGGEQYF. The CDR3 bases are TGTGCCAGCAGCACGACAGGGGGCGGGGAGCAGTACTTC. Full variable domain (outside the CDR3, taken from reference TRBV11-3 and TRBJ2-7): EAGVVQSPRYKIIEKKQPVAFWCNPISGHNTLYWYLQNLGQGPELLIRYENEEAVDDSQLPKDRFSAERLKGVDSTLKIQPAELGDSAVYLCASSTTGGGEQYFGPGTRLTVT.